The TCR beta chain under discussion was sequenced for a study of T cell repertoires in cytomegalovirus infection (dated by TCRdb to the late 2010s). At the level of the whole study: Donor HLA type was relevant to the analysis, as public TCR beta signatures indicated carriage of CMV infection together with the matching HLA type.

Results the study describes overall, beyond this receptor: Carriers of CMV infection plus the relevant HLA type were discriminated by the cumulative frequency of public TCR beta family members in the study cohort and in an independent roughly 320-donor cohort. The ex vivo response was dominated by HLA-C-restricted CMV-specific TCR beta clonotypes, and the single most frequent clonotype in two of eight donors was supplied by these HLA-C-restricted clonotypes.

Comments on this clonotype: Its antigen is unknown. Per-nucleotide qualities are absent, and no much larger clonotype sits a single base away.

TCRdb shows the sequencer as Illumina HiSeq 1500. TCRdb ran its own pipeline on the public reads, namely fastp trimming at Q25 and MiXCR clone calling, and kept in-frame beta chains. Under each unique CDR3 protein, matching rows form one entry showing the most common genes and DNA. The sample table holds 170,000 or so distinct CDR3 sequences, of which about a sixth were seen once. About 23% of the sample comes from the top ten. V loses 6 bases at its end and J loses 0 bases; junction bases beyond the gene matches: 6. The CDR3 runs 15 amino acids, cysteine and phenylalanine included. The read is trimmed to its CDR3 DNA, 45 bases read in frame from base 1.

The sequenced material came from CD8+ T cells from PBMCs. The sequence is built from TRBV12-3 or TRBV12-4 and TRBJ2-7, with 9 junctional bases fitting TRBD1. The TCR sequence derives from a human donor in good health (CMV status not recorded). Some clones in this sample may be carry-over from other donors' samples. DNA sequence: TGTGCCAGCAGCCGGGGACAGGGCCTCTCCTACGAGCAGTACTTC. It codes for CASSRGQGLSYEQYF.